This T cell receptor (beta chain) was identified in a study of blood T cell repertoires in COVID-19. Across the whole study: Whether acute or convalescent, the COVID-19 samples came from the United States, Italy and Spain. The cDNA or gDNA used as material had been derived from T cells, B-cell-depleted T cells, or PBMCs.

This CDR3 region has 13 residues. V shed 5 bases and J 5 bases; nucleotides not matched to a gene: 3. Germline V CDR1 and CDR2: SGHRS, YFSETQ. How the authors handled the data: Estimation of nucleated cell counts relied on the amplification of reference gene primers. Sequencing used immunoSEQ multiplex PCR; TCRdb keeps in-frame clones, though not all of them. That table furnishes V, J and clone size, whereas the DNA furnished D and trimming. Of over 20,000 clones listed, roughly 84% are singletons. Sequenced input: peripheral blood. The TCR originated in a human donor in a cohort sampled during active COVID-19. The donor label of this sample is uncertain. The V gene is TRBV5-1, the J gene TRBJ2-1, with TRBD2 matching over 8 bases. CDR3 bases: TGCGCCAGCAGTCAAGCGGGGGACAATGAGCAGTTCTTC. Amino acids: CASSQAGDNEQFF.